The 2 T cell receptor beta chains reported below all come from one sample, sequenced in a study of T cells after somatic rescue of genetic block. Here immunoSEQ multiplex PCR was the method, and the copy in TCRdb shows in-frame clones only, minus some. The sample consists of 50,000 to 60,000 clones, 90% to 96% of them appearing once. Sequenced input: peripheral blood mononuclear cells (PBMCs). All receptors come from a child younger than two.

With respect to this clone: Mismatch with germline at one junction end may stem from a read error. This chain joins TRBV7-7 and TRBJ2-7, with 10 bases matching TRBD2. Germline V CDR1 and CDR2: SSHAT, FNYEAQ (reference sequence). CDR3 length equals 13 residues. CDR3 coding DNA: TGTGCTAGCAGCTTAGCGGGAGGAGGGGAGCAGTACTTC. Residues: CASSLAGGGEQYF.

This clone was picked up one time. The V gene is TRBV7-9, the J gene TRBJ2-7, with 9 bases fitting TRBD2. V was clipped by 3 bases and J by 3 bases; unmatched bases: 6. CDR1 is SEHNR and CDR2 is FQNEAQ in the germline V gene (reference sequence). The CDR3 runs 15 residues. CDR3 loop: CASSFGLAGHYEQYF. Written as DNA, the CDR3 is TGTGCCAGCAGCTTCGGGCTAGCGGGACACTACGAGCAGTACTTC.